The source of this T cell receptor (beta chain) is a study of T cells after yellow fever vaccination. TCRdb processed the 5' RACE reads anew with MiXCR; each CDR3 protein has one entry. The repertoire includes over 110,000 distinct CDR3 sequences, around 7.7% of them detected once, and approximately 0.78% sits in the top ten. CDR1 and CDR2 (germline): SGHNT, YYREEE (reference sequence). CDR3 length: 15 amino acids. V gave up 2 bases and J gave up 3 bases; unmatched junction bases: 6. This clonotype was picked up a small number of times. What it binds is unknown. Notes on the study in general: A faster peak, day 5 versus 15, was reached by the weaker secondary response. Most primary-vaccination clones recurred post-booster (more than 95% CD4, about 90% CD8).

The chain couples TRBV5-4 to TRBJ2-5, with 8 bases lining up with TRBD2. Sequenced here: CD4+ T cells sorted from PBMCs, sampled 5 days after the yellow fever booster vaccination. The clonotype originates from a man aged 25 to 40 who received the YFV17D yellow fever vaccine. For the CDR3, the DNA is TGTGCCAGCAGCTTAATTAGCGGGGCTAAAGAGACCCAGTACTTC. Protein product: CASSLISGAKETQYF. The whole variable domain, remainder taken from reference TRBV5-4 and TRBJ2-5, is ETGVTQSPTHLIKTRGQQVTLRCSSQSGHNTVSWYQQALGQGPQFIFQYYREEENGRGNFPPRFSGLQFPNYSSELNVNALELDDSALYLCASSLISGAKETQYFGPGTRLLVL.